Sequencing of this T cell receptor (beta chain) was carried out in a study of T cell repertoires in cytomegalovirus infection. Looked up from germline, CDR1 is LGHNA and CDR2 is YSLEER. CDR3 length: 17 amino acids. V dropped 4 bases and J dropped 7 bases, with 22 bases sitting between them. TCRdb re-called the reads through MiXCR, storing one row per CDR3 protein. The repertoire holds about 330,000 distinct CDR3 sequences, with 9% to 9.5% as singletons. This clonotype showed up many times. The V gene is TRBV4-3, the J gene TRBJ2-2; weak D call: TRBD2 (6 bases). The sequence was collected from a human donor in good health (CMV status not recorded). Some clones in this sample may be carry-over from other donors' samples. Sequencing was carried out using PBMCs. The CDR3: CASSPLVTEGLFGELFF. In nucleotides, the CDR3 is TGCGCCAGCAGCCCACTTGTGACGGAGGGCCTTTTCGGGGAGCTGTTTTTT.